Listed below are T cell receptor beta chains from one sample, sequenced in a study of Ad26.COV2.S vaccination and SARS-CoV-2 variants. The protocol was immunoSEQ multiplex PCR, while the TCRdb copy is restricted to in-frame clones and leaves out a portion. This sample has over 110,000 clones, with 80% to 90% found just once. Sequencing used peripheral blood, obtained after recovery from COVID-19. The receptor set was obtained from a human donor who had recovered from COVID-19. The CDR3 runs from the conserved cysteine through the conserved F or W. D genes are given only for firm matches. Clone size, where shown, is once, few, many, or a class for clones that have expanded.

j_call	v_call	d_call	clone_size	cdr3_aa	cdr3_nt
TRBJ1-1	TRBV4-3	NA	few	CASSHNIVGGRQAFF	TGCGCCAGCAGCCACAACATAGTGGGGGGACGCCAAGCTTTCTTT
TRBJ2-6	TRBV5-1	NA	NA	CASTLTSAGANVLTF	TGCGCCAGCACCCTCACCTCGGCTGGGGCCAACGTCCTGACTTTC
TRBJ2-3	TRBV7-2	NA	NA	CASSLRGTSTDTQYF	TGTGCCAGCAGCTTGCGGGGTACTAGCACAGATACGCAGTATTTT
TRBJ1-6	TRBV9	NA	NA	CASSVDGSALHF	TGTGCCAGCAGCGTTGACGGGTCAGCCCTCCACTTT
TRBJ2-3	TRBV30	NA	NA	CAWSFGSSGDTQYF	TGTGCCTGGAGTTTCGGTTCATCCGGAGATACGCAGTATTTT
TRBJ1-5	TRBV18	NA	few	CASSPSRGVGNQPQHF	TGTGCCAGCTCACCGTCGAGGGGGGTTGGCAATCAGCCCCAGCATTTT
TRBJ1-6	TRBV19	NA	few	CASSWVRGDSPLHF	TGTGCCAGTTCCTGGGTGCGCGGGGATTCACCCCTCCACTTT
TRBJ2-7	TRBV29-1	NA	NA	CSVAGSYEQYF	TGCAGCGTTGCTGGGTCCTACGAGCAGTACTTC
TRBJ1-4	TRBV6-5	NA	once	CASSYYLGGEEEKLFF	TGTGCCAGCAGTTACTACCTGGGGGGGGAGGAAGAAAAACTGTTTTTT
TRBJ1-5	TRBV5-8	NA	NA	CASSLGGGIGNQPQHF	TGTGCCAGCAGCTTGGGAGGGGGTATCGGCAATCAGCCCCAGCATTTT
TRBJ2-1	TRBV11-2	NA	NA	CASSLLGPAGDEQFF	TGTGCCAGCAGCTTACTTGGTCCCGCTGGCGATGAGCAGTTCTTC
TRBJ1-1	TRBV29-1	NA	NA	CSVEDTEAFF	TGCAGCGTTGAAGACACTGAAGCTTTCTTT
TRBJ2-5	TRBV4-3	NA	NA	CASSQDGTEGPPETQYF	TGCGCCAGCAGCCAAGATGGTACGGAGGGACCCCCAGAGACCCAGTACTTC
TRBJ1-3	TRBV10-2	NA	NA	CASSESDFSGNTIYF	TGCGCCAGCAGTGAGTCGGACTTCTCTGGAAACACCATATATTTT
TRBJ2-7	TRBV25-1	NA	NA	CASSPGANEQYF	TGTGCCAGCAGTCCGGGGGCCAACGAGCAGTACTTC
TRBJ2-5	TRBV10-2	NA	NA	CASSFGRQETQYF	TGCGCCAGCAGTTTCGGACGTCAAGAGACCCAGTACTTC
TRBJ1-3	TRBV6-2/TRBV6-3	NA	NA	CASCRAGTGNTIYF	TGTGCCAGCTGCCGTGCAGGGACTGGAAACACCATATATTTT
TRBJ2-5	TRBV3-1/TRBV3-2	TRBD2	NA	CASSQAGTSKETQYF	TGTGCCAGCAGCCAAGCTGGGACTAGCAAAGAGACCCAGTACTTC
TRBJ2-7	TRBV6-6	TRBD1	NA	CASSLDRGLYEQYF	TGTGCCAGCAGTTTGGACAGGGGGCTCTACGAGCAGTACTTC
TRBJ2-7	TRBV5-1	NA	NA	CASSGGVDRHETYEQYF	TGCGCCAGCAGCGGAGGGGTTGATCGACACGAAACCTACGAGCAGTACTTC